This TCR beta chain stems from a study of blood T cell repertoires in COVID-19. The CDR3 length is 15 residues. The V end lost 3 bases, the J end lost 6 bases, and 19 bases lay between the germline ends. Germline CDR1 reads DFQATT; CDR2 reads SNEGSKA (reference sequence). The data were produced by immunoSEQ multiplex PCR, yet TCRdb's version contains in-frame clones alone and is incomplete. Here the sample spans about 140,000 clones, roughly 89% being singletons. The source material was peripheral blood. This TCR was sampled from a man in his sixties with active or convalescent COVID-19. The V gene is TRBV20-1, the J gene TRBJ2-3; TRBD2 might be the D (7 bases). CDR3 nucleotides: TGCAGTGCTAGTGGTGGGGGGGGCTTTAGGGATACGCAGTATTTT. Translated, it gives CSASGGGGFRDTQYF.